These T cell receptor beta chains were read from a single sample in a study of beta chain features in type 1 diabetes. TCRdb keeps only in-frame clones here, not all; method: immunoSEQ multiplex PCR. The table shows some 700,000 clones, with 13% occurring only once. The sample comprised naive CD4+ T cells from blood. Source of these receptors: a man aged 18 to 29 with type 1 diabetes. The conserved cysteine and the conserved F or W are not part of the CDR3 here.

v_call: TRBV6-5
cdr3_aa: ASSYSWQGNQPQH

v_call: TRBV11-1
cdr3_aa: ASSLGRSEAF

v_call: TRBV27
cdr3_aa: ASSPGQGELNTIY

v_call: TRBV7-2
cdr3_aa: ASSSWEGNQPQH

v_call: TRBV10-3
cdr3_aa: AINGQGSSYEQY

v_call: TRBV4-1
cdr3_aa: AIGRRIEAF

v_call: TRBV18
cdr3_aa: ASSPDEGNQPQH

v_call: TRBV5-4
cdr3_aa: ASSFLQGNPLH

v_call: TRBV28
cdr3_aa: ASSHDRAGGYT

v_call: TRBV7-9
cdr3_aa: ASSPDRDQETQY

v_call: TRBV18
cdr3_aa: ASSPLQTNYGYT

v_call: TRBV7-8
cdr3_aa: ASSFYREASNEQY

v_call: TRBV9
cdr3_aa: ASSVGRGTNSPLH

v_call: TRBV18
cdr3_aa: ASSPPAQVFSGNTIY

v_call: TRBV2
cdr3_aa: ASTKLETQY

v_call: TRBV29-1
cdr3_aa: SVEDGTVGYT

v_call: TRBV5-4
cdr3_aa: ASSLDPNGYT

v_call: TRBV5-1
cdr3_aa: ASSRGQLNTEAF

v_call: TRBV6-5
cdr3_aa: ASSSMRVAKNIQY

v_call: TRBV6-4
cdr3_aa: ASSYRAYNEQF

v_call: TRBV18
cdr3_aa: ASSPPSQSTGELF

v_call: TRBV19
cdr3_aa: ASAQVANYGYT

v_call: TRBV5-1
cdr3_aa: ASTGTTNTEAF

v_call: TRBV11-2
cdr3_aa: ASSPGQGMLNTEAF

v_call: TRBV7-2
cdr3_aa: ASSSKGVPDTQY

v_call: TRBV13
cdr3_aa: ASSPGQGRADTQY

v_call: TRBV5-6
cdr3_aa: ASSSFGDNQPQH

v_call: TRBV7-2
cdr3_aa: ASSPRQGGGEKLF

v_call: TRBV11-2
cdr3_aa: ASSFNRADTGELF

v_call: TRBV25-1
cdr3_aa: ASKGGANQPQH

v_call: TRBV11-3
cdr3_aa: ASTKRVSNEQF

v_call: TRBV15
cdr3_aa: ATSRGLEESTQY

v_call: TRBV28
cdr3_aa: ASSLFQGVGDGYT

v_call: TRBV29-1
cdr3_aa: SVVEGGYGYT

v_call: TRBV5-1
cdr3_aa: ASSRLDGQGFSGANVLT

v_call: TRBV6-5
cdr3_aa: ASRRGTGGLETQY

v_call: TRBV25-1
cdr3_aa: ASSNTDTQY

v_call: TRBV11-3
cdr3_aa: ASSLAGQGSTEAF

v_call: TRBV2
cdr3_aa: ASRQGSYGYT

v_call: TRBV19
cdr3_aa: ASSIDPRDTGELF

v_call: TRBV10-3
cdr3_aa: AISESEGTEAF

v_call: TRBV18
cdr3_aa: ASSLQGKNTEAF

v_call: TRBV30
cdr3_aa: AWSVSAASGYT

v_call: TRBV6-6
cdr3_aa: ASTTRTGLSGETQY

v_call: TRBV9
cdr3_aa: ASSVEPGLTGNTIY

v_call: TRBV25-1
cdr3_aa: ASSDPGQGDTEAF

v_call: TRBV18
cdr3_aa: ASSPGRDSYNEQF